The text below deals with one T cell receptor beta chain. This specimen comes from a study of T cell changes during pregnancy in multiple sclerosis. Germline lookup yields CDR1 SGHTA and CDR2 FQGTGA. This CDR3 spans 14 amino acids. The trim removed 6 bases at V and 1 base at J, leaving 2 bases unmatched. The assay was immunoSEQ multiplex PCR, and TCRdb's table has in-frame clones only and misses some. The table shows about 55,000 clones, with about 90% occurring only once. This TCR was sampled from a female donor with multiple sclerosis, enrolled in a pregnancy study. V usage is TRBV7-3 and J usage is TRBJ2-3, with 9 bases fitting TRBD2. The sample consisted of CD4+ T cells from peripheral blood mononuclear cells, taken in the first trimester of pregnancy. DNA of the CDR3: TGTGCCAGCAGAAGACTAGCGGGCACAGATACGCAGTATTTT. Its translation: CASRRLAGTDTQYF.